This is a list of T cell receptor beta chains from one sample in a study of CD8+CD57+ T cells in acquired aplastic anemia. MiXCR, applied by TCRdb to the reads, yields one record per CDR3 protein. The sample lists 150,000 or so distinct CDR3 sequences; approximately 51% were seen once. Source material: sorted CD4+, CD8+, or CD8+CD57+ T cells (not recorded which) from PBMCs. The receptor set was obtained from a human donor with aplastic anemia. The CDR3 runs from the conserved cysteine through the conserved F or W. A D gene is named only where the DNA matches it firmly. The listing skips clone size in some rows; elsewhere it reads once, few, many or a size class.

TRBV10-1	TRBJ1-6	TRBD1	.	CASSLTGSDSPLHF	TGCGCCAGCAGCTTGACAGGGTCTGATTCACCCCTCCACTTT
TRBV5-1	TRBJ2-3	.	.	CASSLGGLLADTQYF	TGCGCCAGCAGCTTGGGGGGGCTGTTGGCAGATACGCAGTATTTT
TRBV5-1	TRBJ1-2	.	many	CASSPQPSNYGYTF	TGCGCCAGCAGCCCCCAGCCCTCTAACTATGGCTACACCTTC
TRBV20-1	TRBJ1-1	.	.	CSASPSLNTEAFF	TGCAGTGCTTCCCCTAGTTTGAACACTGAAGCTTTCTTT
TRBV24-1	TRBJ2-3	.	.	CATSEPGSTDTQYF	TGTGCCACCAGTGAGCCCGGATCAACAGATACGCAGTATTTT
TRBV15	TRBJ2-1	TRBD2	.	CATSKGTSGSPYNEQFF	TGTGCCACCAGCAAGGGGACTAGCGGGAGTCCCTACAATGAGCAGTTCTTC
TRBV7-3	TRBJ1-1	.	few	CASSRGGDTEAFF	TGTGCCAGCAGTAGGGGCGGGGACACTGAAGCTTTCTTT
TRBV20-1	TRBJ2-1	TRBD2	many	CSARDEDSGSKNEQFF	TGCAGTGCTAGAGATGAGGATAGCGGGAGTAAGAATGAGCAGTTCTTC
TRBV15	TRBJ1-4	.	many	CATSRAGREYEKLFF	TGTGCCACCAGCAGAGCCGGCAGGGAGTATGAAAAACTGTTTTTT
TRBV19	TRBJ1-5	.	few	CASQGRNQPQHF	TGTGCCAGTCAGGGACGGAATCAGCCCCAGCATTTT
TRBV11-1	TRBJ1-6	.	.	CASSLVHGVPYNSPLHF	TGTGCCAGCAGCTTAGTACATGGGGTTCCCTATAATTCACCCCTCCACTTT
TRBV7-8	TRBJ2-1	.	many	CASSSTGRAGEQFF	TGTGCCAGCAGCTCTACTGGGCGGGCGGGTGAGCAGTTCTTC
TRBV19	TRBJ1-3	.	.	CASSSGEPGNTIYF	TGTGCCAGTAGTTCGGGGGAACCTGGAAACACCATATATTTT
TRBV7-9	TRBJ2-2	.	once	CASSLDSSGELFF	TGTGCCAGCAGCTTAGATAGTAGCGGGGAGCTGTTTTTT
TRBV28	TRBJ2-3	.	many	CATGTGTQYF	TGTGCCACCGGCACGGGTACGCAGTATTTT
TRBV9	TRBJ1-1	TRBD1	.	CASSAIDRGTEAFF	TGTGCCAGCAGTGCTATTGACAGGGGTACTGAAGCTTTCTTT
TRBV10-3	TRBJ1-2	.	.	CAISEPLGKDYGYTF	TGTGCCATCAGTGAGCCCCTTGGGAAGGACTATGGCTACACCTTC
TRBV9	TRBJ1-1	.	.	CASSVGGSTEAFF	TGTGCCAGCAGCGTAGGTGGCAGCACTGAAGCTTTCTTT
TRBV25-1	TRBJ1-1	.	.	CASSERGGWGDTEAFF	TGTGCCAGCAGTGAACGTGGGGGGTGGGGGGACACTGAAGCTTTCTTT
TRBV15	TRBJ1-6	TRBD1	.	CATSSDRTGGGWGSPLHF	TGTGCCACCAGCAGCGACCGGACAGGCGGAGGTTGGGGTTCACCCCTCCACTTT
TRBV29-1	TRBJ1-5	TRBD1	.	CSVGGTGGSNQPQHF	TGCAGCGTTGGAGGGACAGGGGGCAGCAATCAGCCCCAGCATTTT
TRBV10-3	TRBJ2-5	.	many	CATTGTPQETQYF	TGTGCCACTACAGGGACCCCTCAAGAGACCCAGTACTTC
TRBV2	TRBJ1-1	.	once	CASRVRPNTEAFF	TGTGCCAGCAGAGTCCGCCCGAACACTGAAGCTTTCTTT
TRBV15	TRBJ2-7	TRBD1	.	CATSRSRTGISEQYF	TGTGCCACCAGCAGGTCGAGGACAGGAATCTCCGAGCAGTACTTC
TRBV24-1	TRBJ2-7	TRBD2	.	CATSDWTSGASYEQYF	TGTGCCACCAGTGACTGGACTAGCGGGGCTTCCTACGAGCAGTACTTC
TRBV9	TRBJ2-3	TRBD2	many	CASSVGVSGADTQYF	TGTGCCAGCAGCGTAGGAGTTAGCGGGGCAGATACGCAGTATTTT